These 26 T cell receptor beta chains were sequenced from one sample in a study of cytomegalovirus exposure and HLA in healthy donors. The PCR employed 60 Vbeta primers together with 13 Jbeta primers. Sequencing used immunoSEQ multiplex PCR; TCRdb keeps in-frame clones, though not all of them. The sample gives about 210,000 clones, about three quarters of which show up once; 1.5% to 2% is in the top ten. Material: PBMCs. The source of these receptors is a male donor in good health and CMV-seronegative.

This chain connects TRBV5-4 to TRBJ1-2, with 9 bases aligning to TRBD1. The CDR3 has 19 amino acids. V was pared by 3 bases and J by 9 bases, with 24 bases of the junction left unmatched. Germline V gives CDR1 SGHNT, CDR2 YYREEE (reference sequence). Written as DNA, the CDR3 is TGTGCCAGCAGCTCCCGGGGAAGGGGACAGGGACCCAGCGTCGGTAGCTACACCTTC. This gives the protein CASSSRGRGQGPSVGSYTF. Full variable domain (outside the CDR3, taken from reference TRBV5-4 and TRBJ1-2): ETGVTQSPTHLIKTRGQQVTLRCSSQSGHNTVSWYQQALGQGPQFIFQYYREEENGRGNFPPRFSGLQFPNYSSELNVNALELDDSALYLCASSSRGRGQGPSVGSYTFGSGTRLTVV.

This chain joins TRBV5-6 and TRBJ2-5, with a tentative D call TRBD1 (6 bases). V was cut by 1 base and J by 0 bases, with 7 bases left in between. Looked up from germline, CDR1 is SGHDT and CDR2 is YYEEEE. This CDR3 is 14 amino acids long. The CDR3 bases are TGTGCCAGCAGCTTGACAGGGAACCAAGAGACCCAGTACTTC. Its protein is CASSLTGNQETQYF.

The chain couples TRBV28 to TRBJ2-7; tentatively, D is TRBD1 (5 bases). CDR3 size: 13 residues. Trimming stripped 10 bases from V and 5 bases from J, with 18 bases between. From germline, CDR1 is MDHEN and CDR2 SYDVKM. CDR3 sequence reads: CAMGQAGLHEQYF. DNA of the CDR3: TGTGCCATGGGGCAGGCAGGCCTCCACGAGCAGTACTTC.

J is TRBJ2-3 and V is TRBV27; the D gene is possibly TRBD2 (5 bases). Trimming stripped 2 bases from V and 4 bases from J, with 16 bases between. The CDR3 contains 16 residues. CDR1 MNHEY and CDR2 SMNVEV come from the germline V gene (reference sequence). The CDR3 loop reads CASSLPGSGIADTQYF. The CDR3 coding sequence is TGTGCCAGCAGTTTACCGGGGTCGGGGATCGCAGATACGCAGTATTTT.

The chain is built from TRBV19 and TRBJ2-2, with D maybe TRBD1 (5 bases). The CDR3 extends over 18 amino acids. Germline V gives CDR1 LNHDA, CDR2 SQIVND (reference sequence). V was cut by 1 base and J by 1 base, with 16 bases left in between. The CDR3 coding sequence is TGTGCCAGTAGTATAGGTCCTATCAGGGATGGGAACACCGGGGAGCTGTTTTTT. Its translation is CASSIGPIRDGNTGELFF.

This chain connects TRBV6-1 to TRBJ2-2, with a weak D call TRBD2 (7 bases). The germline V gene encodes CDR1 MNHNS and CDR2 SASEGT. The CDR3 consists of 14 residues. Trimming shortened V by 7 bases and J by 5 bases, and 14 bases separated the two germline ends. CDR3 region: CASKGEGETGELFF. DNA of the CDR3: TGTGCCAGCAAGGGGGAGGGAGAAACCGGGGAGCTGTTTTTT.

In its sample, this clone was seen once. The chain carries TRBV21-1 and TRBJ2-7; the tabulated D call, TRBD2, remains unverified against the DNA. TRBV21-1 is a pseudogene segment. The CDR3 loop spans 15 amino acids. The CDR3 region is CASSKTSGGVYEQYF. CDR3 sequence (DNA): TGTGCCAGCAGTAAGACTAGCGGGGGGGTCTACGAGCAGTACTTC.

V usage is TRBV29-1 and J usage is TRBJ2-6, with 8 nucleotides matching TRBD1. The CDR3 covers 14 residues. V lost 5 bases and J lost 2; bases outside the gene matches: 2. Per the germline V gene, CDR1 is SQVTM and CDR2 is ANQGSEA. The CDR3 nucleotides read TGCAGCGTTTCACAGGGGGCTGGGGCCAACGTCCTGACTTTC. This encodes CSVSQGAGANVLTF.

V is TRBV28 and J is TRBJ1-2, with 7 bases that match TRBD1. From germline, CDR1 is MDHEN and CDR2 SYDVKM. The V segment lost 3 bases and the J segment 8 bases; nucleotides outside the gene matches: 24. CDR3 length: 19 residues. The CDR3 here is CASSFSPQDRLPSSSGYTF. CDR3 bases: TGTGCCAGCAGTTTTTCGCCGCAGGACAGGCTTCCATCTAGTTCCGGCTACACCTTC.

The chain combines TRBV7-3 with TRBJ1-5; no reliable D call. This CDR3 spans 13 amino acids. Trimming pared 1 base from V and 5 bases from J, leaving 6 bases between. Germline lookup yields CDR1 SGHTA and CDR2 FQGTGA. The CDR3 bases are TGTGCCAGCAGCTTAAGTTTCGATCAGCCCCAGCATTTT. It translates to CASSLSFDQPQHF.

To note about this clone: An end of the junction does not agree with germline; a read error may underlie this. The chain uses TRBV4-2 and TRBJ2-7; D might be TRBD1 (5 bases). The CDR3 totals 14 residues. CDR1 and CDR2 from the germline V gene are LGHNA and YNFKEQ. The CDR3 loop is CASSQDADSYKQYF. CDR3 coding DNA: TGTGCCAGCAGCCAAGATGCAGACAGCTACAAGCAGTACTTC.

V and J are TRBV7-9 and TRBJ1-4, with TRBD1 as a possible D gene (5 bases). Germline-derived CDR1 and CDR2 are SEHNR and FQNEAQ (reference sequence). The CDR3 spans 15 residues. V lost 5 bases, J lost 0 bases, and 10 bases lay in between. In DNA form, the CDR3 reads TGTGCCAGCAGCCCGGGACTTCCAACTAATGAAAAACTGTTTTTT. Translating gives CASSPGLPTNEKLFF.

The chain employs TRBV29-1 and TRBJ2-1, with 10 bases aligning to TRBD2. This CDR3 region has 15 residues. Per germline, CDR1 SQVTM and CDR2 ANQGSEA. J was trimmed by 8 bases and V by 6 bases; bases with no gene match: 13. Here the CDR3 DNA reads TGCAGCGTCAGAGGTGGGCTAGCGGGAGACGATGAGCAGTTCTTC. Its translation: CSVRGGLAGDDEQFF.

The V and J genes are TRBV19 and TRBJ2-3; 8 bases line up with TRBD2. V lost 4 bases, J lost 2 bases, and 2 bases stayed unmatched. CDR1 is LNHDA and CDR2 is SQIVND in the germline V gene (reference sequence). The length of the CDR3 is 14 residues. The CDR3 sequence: CASSSGGSTDTQYF. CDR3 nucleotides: TGTGCCAGTAGTAGCGGGGGGTCCACAGATACGCAGTATTTT.

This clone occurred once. CDR3 residues: CASSNHQGNSPLHF. The CDR3 bases are TGTGCCAGCAGCAACCATCAGGGGAATTCACCCCTCCACTTT. This chain joins TRBV5-6 and TRBJ1-6; maybe TRBD1 (6 bases). The CDR3 spans 14 residues. The V end lost 4 bases, the J end lost 7 bases, and 12 bases lay between the germline ends. Germline V gives CDR1 SGHDT, CDR2 YYEEEE. Supplemented by reference TRBV5-6 and TRBJ1-6, the full variable domain reads DAGVTQSPTHLIKTRGQQVTLRCSPKSGHDTVSWYQQALGQGPQFIFQYYEEEERQRGNFPDRFSGHQFPNYSSELNVNALLLGDSALYLCASSNHQGNSPLHFGNGTRLTVT.

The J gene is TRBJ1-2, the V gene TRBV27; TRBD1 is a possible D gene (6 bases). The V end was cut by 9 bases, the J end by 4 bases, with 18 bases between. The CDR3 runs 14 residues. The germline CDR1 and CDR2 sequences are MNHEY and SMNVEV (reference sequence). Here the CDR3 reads CASRKPGQTYGYTF. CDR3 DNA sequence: TGTGCCAGTCGCAAACCGGGACAAACCTATGGCTACACCTTC.

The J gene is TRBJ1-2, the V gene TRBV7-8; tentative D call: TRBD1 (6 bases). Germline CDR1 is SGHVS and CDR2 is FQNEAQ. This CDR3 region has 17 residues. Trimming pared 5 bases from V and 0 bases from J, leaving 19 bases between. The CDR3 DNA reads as TGTGCCAGCAGCCACGATAGGGGGGGCCGACCTAACTATGGCTACACCTTC. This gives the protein CASSHDRGGRPNYGYTF.

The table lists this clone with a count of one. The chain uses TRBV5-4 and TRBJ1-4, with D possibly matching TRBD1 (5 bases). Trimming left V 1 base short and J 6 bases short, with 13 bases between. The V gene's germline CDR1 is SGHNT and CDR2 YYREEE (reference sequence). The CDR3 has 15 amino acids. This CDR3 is CASSLSAKGDEKLFF. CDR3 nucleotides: TGTGCCAGCAGCTTGTCGGCCAAAGGGGATGAAAAACTGTTTTTT.

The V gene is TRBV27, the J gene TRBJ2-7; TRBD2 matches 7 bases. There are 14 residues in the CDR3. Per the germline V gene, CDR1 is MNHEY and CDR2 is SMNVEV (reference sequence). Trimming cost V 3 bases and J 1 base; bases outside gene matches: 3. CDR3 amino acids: CASSFGGGSYEQYF. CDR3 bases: TGTGCCAGCAGTTTTGGGGGGGGATCCTACGAGCAGTACTTC.

CDR3 coding DNA: TGTGCCAGTAGTACGGACAGGGGGTTCTCCTACGAGCAGTACTTC. Protein: CASSTDRGFSYEQYF. The J gene is TRBJ2-7, the V gene TRBV19; 10 nucleotides line up with TRBD1. Germline-derived CDR1 and CDR2 are LNHDA and SQIVND (reference sequence). The ends lost 4 bases at V and 0 bases at J; junction bases unmatched: 3. The CDR3 length is 15 residues. Full variable domain (outside the CDR3, taken from reference TRBV19 and TRBJ2-7): DGGITQSPKYLFRKEGQNVTLSCEQNLNHDAMYWYRQDPGQGLRLIYYSQIVNDFQKGDIAEGYSVSREKKESFPLTVTSAQKNPTAFYLCASSTDRGFSYEQYFGPGTRLTVT.

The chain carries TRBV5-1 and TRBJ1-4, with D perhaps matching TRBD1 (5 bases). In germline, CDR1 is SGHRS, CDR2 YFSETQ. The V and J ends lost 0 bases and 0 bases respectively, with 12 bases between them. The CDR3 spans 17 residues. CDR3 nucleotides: TGCGCCAGCAGCTTGGGCGGGAGGGGAGCAACTAATGAAAAACTGTTTTTT. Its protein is CASSLGGRGATNEKLFF. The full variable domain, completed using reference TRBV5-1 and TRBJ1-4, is KAGVTQTPRYLIKTRGQQVTLSCSPISGHRSVSWYQQTPGQGLQFLFEYFSETQRNKGNFPGRFSGRQFSNSRSEMNVSTLELGDSALYLCASSLGGRGATNEKLFFGSGTQLSVL.

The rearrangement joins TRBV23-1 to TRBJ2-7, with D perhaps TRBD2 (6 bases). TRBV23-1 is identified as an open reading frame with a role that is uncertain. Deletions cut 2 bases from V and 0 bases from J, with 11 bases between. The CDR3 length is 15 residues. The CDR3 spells CASSQGEDSSYEQYF. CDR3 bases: TGCGCCAGCAGTCAAGGGGAGGATAGCTCCTACGAGCAGTACTTC.

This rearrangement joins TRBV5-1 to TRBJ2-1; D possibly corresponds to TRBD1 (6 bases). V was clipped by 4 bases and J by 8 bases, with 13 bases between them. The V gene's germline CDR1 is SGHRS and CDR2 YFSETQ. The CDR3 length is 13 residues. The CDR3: CASSGTGMDEQFF. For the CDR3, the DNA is TGCGCCAGCAGCGGAACAGGGATGGATGAGCAGTTCTTC.

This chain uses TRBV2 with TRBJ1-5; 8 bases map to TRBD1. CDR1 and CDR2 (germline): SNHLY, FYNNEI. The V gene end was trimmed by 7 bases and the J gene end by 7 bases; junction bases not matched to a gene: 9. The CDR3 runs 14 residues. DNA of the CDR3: TGTGCCAGCACTGCAGGGGGCGCAGGGCAGCCCCAGCATTTT. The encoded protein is CASTAGGAGQPQHF.

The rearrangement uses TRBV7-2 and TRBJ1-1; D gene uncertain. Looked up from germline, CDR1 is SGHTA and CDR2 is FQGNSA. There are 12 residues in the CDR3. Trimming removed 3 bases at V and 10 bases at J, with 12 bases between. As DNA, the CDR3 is TGTGCCAGCAGCTTTCTCGGGGAAGTAGCTTTCTTT. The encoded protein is CASSFLGEVAFF.

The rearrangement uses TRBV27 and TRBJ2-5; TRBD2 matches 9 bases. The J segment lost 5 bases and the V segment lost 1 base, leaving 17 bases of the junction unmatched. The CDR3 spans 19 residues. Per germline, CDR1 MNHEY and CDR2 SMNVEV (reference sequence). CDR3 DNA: TGTGCCAGCAGTTTATGGGGCGGGTCCTTAGCGGGAGTCGGGGAGACCCAGTACTTC. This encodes CASSLWGGSLAGVGETQYF.